This T cell receptor (beta chain) was profiled in a study of cytomegalovirus exposure and HLA in healthy donors (dated by TCRdb to 2017 to 2019). Turning to the overall study: An earlier analysis of about 530 of the donors reported about 260 Gb of sequence data and roughly 120 million unique TCR beta sequences obtained from approximately 180 million T cells. An early release covering roughly 640 HLA-typed donors comprised approximately 300 gigabases of sequencing data and 85 million to 100 million unique TCR sequences. Among the roughly 400 genotyped donors, around 79% belonged to the genetic ancestry cluster associated with self-reported Caucasian donors. The study aimed to test whether cataloging public T cell receptors could reveal signatures of past pathogen exposure. The study used immunosequencing to profile the T cell repertoires of several hundred subjects and linked those repertoires to cytomegalovirus serostatus. In addition to the first cohort of approximately 650 subjects, a separate validation cohort of about 120 different subjects was used. The study combined high-throughput TCR immunosequencing, statistical association of individual TCRs with disease status, and machine learning to predict cytomegalovirus infection status. A later analysis re-analyzed previously published TCR beta repertoires from 660 or so donors and added high-resolution HLA genotyping to study TCR occurrence patterns. Rather than drawing on any new phenotypic data, the later analysis identified candidate immune exposures from TCR beta sequences and the way those sequences occurred across donors. In an earlier analysis of over 550 of the donors, high-throughput TCR beta sequencing was used to judge whether each TCR beta V gene segment behaved as functional or pseudogenic. Donor age, sex, ethnicity and CMV serostatus were compiled alongside the repertoire data. In a later genetic analysis, genome-wide SNP genotypes for about 55% of the 666 donors were used, and that subset was treated as a discovery cohort. All discovery cohort repertoires had been generated on a single sequencing platform. HLA typing covered class I and class II loci at four-digit resolution. The number of donors typed differed by locus, with about 629-630 for A, B, C, DRB1 and DQB1, around 520 for DQA1, over 600 for DPA1, and approximately 470 for DPB1. Because of strong linkage in the cohort, four to six DR-DQ haplotypes were treated as single units for association and clustering. On average, about 240,000 unique TCR beta nucleotide sequences were sequenced per donor among 398 genotyped donors of the cohort, with roughly 19% of those sequences being non-productive. Results the study describes overall, beyond this receptor: For the cohort, immune exposure information was limited to CMV serostatus. The authors suggested that the approach could potentially be extended to other disease states and immunological phenotypes. Broadly in line with IMGT annotations, most TCR beta V segments showed up in productive rearrangements about 87% or about 30% of the time in an earlier analysis of around 550 of the donors. A later analysis found that TCR association rates varied across HLA loci, with DRB1 alleles showing the most associated TCRs and HLA-C alleles the fewest. A total of roughly 160 TCR beta chains were listed by the study as associated with cytomegalovirus. A further reported finding was that TCR beta sequences accurately predicted the HLA-A and HLA-B alleles for most subjects in the first cohort. In vitro tests confirmed that a few of the cytomegalovirus-associated TCR beta chains recognize cytomegalovirus antigens. Strong co-occurrence of HLA alleles, especially DR and DQ, made assigning TCR associations to individual alleles difficult. Specific HLA alleles were associated with around 18,000 TCR beta sequences at a false discovery rate of 0.05 in a later analysis. According to a later genetic analysis, donors in an Asian-associated ancestry cluster had fewer N-insertions in productive TCRs than the approximately 670-donor mean. A later analysis reported that several top co-occurrence clusters appeared linked to parvovirus B19, influenza, CMV and Epstein-Barr virus. Compared with equally common non-associated chains, HLA-associated TCR beta chains in a later analysis were more clonally expanded and had lower generation probabilities. In a later analysis, most CMV-associated TCR beta chains were found to appear HLA-restricted, with HLA associations seemingly driven largely by CMV exposure. The presence/absence analyses assumed that sequencing depth was roughly uniform across donors, and that assumption may not be true. Most TCR sequences were observed very rarely across donors, whereas some public TCRs were present in many individuals. Because HLA typing was missing for some donors at each locus, association tests included only the typed subset. The earlier analysis of some 560 of the donors excluded over 15 rarely observed V segments, including chromosome 9 orphons, because counts were too low. V-gene and J-gene trimming of TCR beta chains was associated with a missense DCLRE1C variant in a later genetic analysis, and the association was replicated in an independent cohort. In both the original and validation cohorts, the classifier was reported to diagnose cytomegalovirus status with high specificity and sensitivity. This cohort had only TCR beta chains sequenced, and the lack of alpha or paired-chain data limited which features could be detected. Correlated functional status among segregating V segments might be attributable to linkage disequilibrium, but an unknown experimental factor could not be ruled out. The sequencing pipeline was judged likely to have produced a cluster of highly shared sequence variants as a technical artifact.

The cohort was made up of approximately 670 healthy bone marrow donors. At the time of sampling, every cohort member was nominally healthy, though immune exposures that went unrecorded were likely present. The donor tested CMV seronegative, placing the donor among the 350 or so seronegative members of the cohort. Each donor provided a peripheral blood sample, and peripheral blood mononuclear cells were used for TCR beta sequencing. Genomic DNA extraction from the blood cell samples was performed with the Qiagen DNeasy Blood Extraction Kit. Notes on this clone: The antigen it recognizes is unknown. At one of its ends the junction is not consistent with the germline gene, which may arise from a read error.

The library came from the immunoSEQ multiplex PCR assay. For the multiplex PCR, a mixture combining 60 forward primers for TCR Vbeta segments and 13 reverse primers for TCR Jbeta segments was used. A multiplex PCR assay on genomic DNA amplified the CDR3 region of rearranged TCR beta genes. On the Illumina HiSeq System, the amplified TCR beta libraries were sequenced as 87-base-pair reads. The published analysis was carried out like this. A later analysis counted about 76 million unique TCR beta chains across the 666 repertoires, and some 12 million of these chains were shared by at least two donors. A nearest-neighbor algorithm error-corrected the raw reads and collapsed the reads into unique sequences, merging closely related sequences to remove PCR and sequencing errors. CDR3 sequences were aligned to IMGT reference sequences to assign V, D and J gene segments. For a sequence to be retained, at least a six-nucleotide match to both a V gene segment and a J gene segment was required. A rearrangement was called productive if the CDR3 had no stop codons and remained in frame with V and J, and every other rearrangement was called non-productive. CDR3 was defined according to IMGT convention as the region running from the second conserved V-encoded cysteine to the conserved J-encoded phenylalanine. Sequences without an unambiguous match to a single V gene segment were excluded from the earlier analysis of approximately 560 of the donors. An earlier analysis of some 500 of the donors classified V segments as functional when productive rearrangements were above 56.7% and as segregating when the standard deviation between donors was above 5%. A statistical classification framework was developed to diagnose cytomegalovirus status using the catalog of TCR beta chain sequences. V and J gene assignment, in a later analysis, came from comparing TCR nucleotide sequences with IMGT/GENE-DB human TR gene sequences. Using the TCRdist pipeline, a later analysis assigned CDR3 sequences along with most-parsimonious VDJ recombination scenarios. In a later analysis, each TCR beta chain was defined by its CDR3 amino acid sequence together with its V-gene family, and reads lacking a unique V-gene family were excluded. A later analysis removed several hundred highly shared, low-generation-probability nucleotide sequences to deal with suspected cross-contamination and a sequencing artifact. In a later analysis, a clonal expansion index for each public chain was calculated from normalized within-repertoire ranks of inferred template counts. A later analysis computed generation probabilities with a VDJ recombination model fitted to out-of-frame rearrangements, and checked the results against IGoR. In a later analysis, TCR-TCR, TCR-HLA and TCR-CMV co-occurrence was scored with hypergeometric tests, and a repertoire-size bias correction was applied to TCR pairs. False discovery rates were estimated in a later analysis by permuting HLA or CMV assignments 20 times. In a later analysis, co-occurring TCRs were grouped using DBSCAN, with TCRdist sequence similarity added in when clustering inside HLA-allele-positive subsets. Repertoires with fewer than 30,000 or more than 120,000 public chains were left out of co-occurrence clustering, as were five repertoires with anomalous nucleotide sharing. Entries here come from immuneACCESS through TCRdb and include only in-frame sequences with V and J called. Some clones fail to appear in such tables; in the studies checked, an unresolved V gene covers under half of the shortfall, and the cause of the remainder is unknown. That table gives V, J and clone size, and the DNA gave D and trimming. This sample comprises fewer than 200,000 clones, 81% of them detected only once. The ten largest make up 13% of the sample.

Input material: PBMCs. The receptor's source is a woman between 45 and 60 years old in good health and CMV-seronegative.

CDR3 loop: CSSSLKGGETYEQYF. The nucleotide sequence is TGTTCCAGCAGCTTGAAAGGAGGGGAAACCTACGAGCAGTACTTC. The V gene is TRBV7-9 and the J gene is TRBJ2-7; TRBD2 is a possible D gene, resting on 6 matching bases. The germline V gene encodes CDR1 SEHNR and CDR2 FQNEAQ (reference sequence). The CDR3 sequence holds 15 residues, the cysteine and phenylalanine included. CDR3 DNA only is kept here, 45 bases in frame from base 1. With the rest looked up from the reference TRBV7-9 and TRBJ2-7 genes rather than sequenced, the full variable domain is DTGVSQNPRHKITKRGQNVTFRCDPISEHNRLYWYRQTLGQGPEFLTYFQNEAQLEKSRLLSDRFSAERPKGSFSTLEIQRTEQGDSAMYLCSSSLKGGETYEQYFGPGTRLTVT.